These T cell receptor beta chains were read from a single sample in a study of regulatory T cells in long-lasting Graves disease. MiXCR, applied by TCRdb to the multiplex PCR reads, yields one record per CDR3 protein. The sample consists of 350,000 to 500,000 distinct CDR3 sequences, roughly a fifth of them appearing once. Sample: peripheral blood mononuclear cells (PBMCs), taken when the disease was refractory, from a patient treated with antithyroid drugs. These receptors were collected from a female donor with Graves disease. CDR3s include the opening cysteine and the closing phenylalanine or tryptophan. The D gene is left open where the match is weak. For some rows the clone size is stated as once, few or many, or as a class when expanded; others skip it.

J gene: TRBJ1-1; clone size: many; D gene: .; V gene: TRBV10-3; CDR3 DNA: TGTGCCATCAGGACAGACACTCACACTGAAGCTTTCTTT; CDR3 protein: CAIRTDTHTEAFF
J gene: TRBJ2-5; clone size: many; D gene: TRBD1; V gene: TRBV4-1; CDR3 DNA: TGCGCCAGCAGCCGGGGACAGAGACAAGAGACCCAGTACTTC; CDR3 protein: CASSRGQRQETQYF
J gene: TRBJ2-5; clone size: many; D gene: .; V gene: TRBV20-1; CDR3 DNA: TGCAGTGCTAGAGGAGGCGGGACCCGAGAGACCCAGTACTTC; CDR3 protein: CSARGGGTRETQYF
J gene: TRBJ2-7; clone size: .; D gene: .; V gene: TRBV27; CDR3 DNA: TGTGCCAGCAGTACCTCGGACACCTATTACGAGCAGTACTTC; CDR3 protein: CASSTSDTYYEQYF
J gene: TRBJ2-5; clone size: many; D gene: .; V gene: TRBV2; CDR3 DNA: TGTGCCAGCGTGGATACCGATACTGGGGAGACCCAGTACTTC; CDR3 protein: CASVDTDTGETQYF
J gene: TRBJ2-7; clone size: many; D gene: .; V gene: TRBV2; CDR3 DNA: TGTGCCAGCAGTGCCGACACTTCCTACGAGCAGTACTTC; CDR3 protein: CASSADTSYEQYF
J gene: TRBJ2-2; clone size: few; D gene: TRBD2; V gene: TRBV10-2; CDR3 DNA: TGCGCCAGCAGTCGTAGCGGGAGGGGGAACACCGGGGAGCTGTTTTTT; CDR3 protein: CASSRSGRGNTGELFF
J gene: TRBJ1-4; clone size: .; D gene: .; V gene: TRBV5-5; CDR3 DNA: TGTGCCAGCAGCTGGGGGACACAAAATGAAAAACTGTTTTTT; CDR3 protein: CASSWGTQNEKLFF
J gene: TRBJ2-7; clone size: few; D gene: .; V gene: TRBV6-1; CDR3 DNA: TGTGCCAGCACCTCCCTGGGGCCTACCTACGAGCAGTACTTC; CDR3 protein: CASTSLGPTYEQYF
J gene: TRBJ2-4; clone size: few; D gene: .; V gene: TRBV19; CDR3 DNA: TGTGCCAGTAGTACCTTCCATTCAGTTGGAAACATTCAGTACTTC; CDR3 protein: CASSTFHSVGNIQYF
J gene: TRBJ2-1; clone size: few; D gene: .; V gene: TRBV11-2; CDR3 DNA: TGTGCCAGCAGCCCACAGGGTAACGAGCAGTTCTTC; CDR3 protein: CASSPQGNEQFF
J gene: TRBJ1-5; clone size: .; D gene: TRBD1; V gene: TRBV20-1; CDR3 DNA: TGCAGTGCTGCCGGGACAGACGTCAATCAGCCCCAGCATTTT; CDR3 protein: CSAAGTDVNQPQHF
J gene: TRBJ1-2; clone size: many; D gene: TRBD1; V gene: TRBV3-1; CDR3 DNA: TGTGCCAGCAGCCCGAGGGACAGGGTTGACTATGGCTACACCTTC; CDR3 protein: CASSPRDRVDYGYTF
J gene: TRBJ1-3; clone size: .; D gene: TRBD1; V gene: TRBV6-5; CDR3 DNA: TGTGCCAGCAGTTCTTCTCCGGGACAGCTTTCTTCTGGAAACACCATATATTTT; CDR3 protein: CASSSSPGQLSSGNTIYF
J gene: TRBJ2-5; clone size: .; D gene: .; V gene: TRBV20-1; CDR3 DNA: TGCAGTGTAGCACTGGAGACCCAGTACTTC; CDR3 protein: CSVALETQYF
J gene: TRBJ1-5; clone size: .; D gene: TRBD1; V gene: TRBV20-1; CDR3 DNA: TGCAGTGCAGACAGGGGCTCGCATCAGCCCCAGCATTTT; CDR3 protein: CSADRGSHQPQHF
J gene: TRBJ2-2; clone size: many; D gene: TRBD2; V gene: TRBV12-3/TRBV12-4; CDR3 DNA: TGTGCCAGCAGTGAACTAGCGGGAGTAACCGGGGAGCTGTTTTTT; CDR3 protein: CASSELAGVTGELFF
J gene: TRBJ1-5; clone size: few; D gene: .; V gene: TRBV24-1; CDR3 DNA: TGTGCCACCAGTGATTCTCAGGCGAGCAATCAGCCCCAGCATTTT; CDR3 protein: CATSDSQASNQPQHF
J gene: TRBJ2-7; clone size: many; D gene: .; V gene: TRBV20-1; CDR3 DNA: TGCAGTGCTAGGACGGGAGTAGCCGAGCAGTACTTC; CDR3 protein: CSARTGVAEQYF
J gene: TRBJ1-3; clone size: .; D gene: .; V gene: TRBV5-5; CDR3 DNA: TGTGCCAGCACCCTCGGGGGTTCCTCTGGAAACACCATATATTTT; CDR3 protein: CASTLGGSSGNTIYF
J gene: TRBJ1-2; clone size: many; D gene: .; V gene: TRBV5-1; CDR3 DNA: TGCGCCAGCAGGGAGAGTTCTGGCTACACCTTC; CDR3 protein: CASRESSGYTF
J gene: TRBJ2-6; clone size: few; D gene: .; V gene: TRBV20-1; CDR3 DNA: TGCAGTGCCCCAATTGGGGCCAACGTCCTGACTTTC; CDR3 protein: CSAPIGANVLTF
J gene: TRBJ2-4; clone size: many; D gene: TRBD1; V gene: TRBV12-3/TRBV12-4; CDR3 DNA: TGTGCCAGCAGACAACAGGGGGGTCGTACCAAAAACATTCAGTACTTC; CDR3 protein: CASRQQGGRTKNIQYF
J gene: TRBJ1-6; clone size: .; D gene: TRBD1; V gene: TRBV20-1; CDR3 DNA: TGCAGTGTTAAGGACAGGCCTAATTCACCCCTCCACTTT; CDR3 protein: CSVKDRPNSPLHF
J gene: TRBJ2-2; clone size: .; D gene: TRBD2; V gene: TRBV7-3; CDR3 DNA: TGTGCCAGCAGCTTAAAGGGGACTAGCTTTTCCTCTCGGAACACCGGGGAGCTGTTTTTT; CDR3 protein: CASSLKGTSFSSRNTGELFF
J gene: TRBJ1-1; clone size: .; D gene: .; V gene: TRBV4-1; CDR3 DNA: TGCGCCAGCAGCCAGGGGATCCAGGCTTTCTTT; CDR3 protein: CASSQGIQAFF
J gene: TRBJ1-5; clone size: many; D gene: .; V gene: TRBV27; CDR3 DNA: TGTGCCAGCAGTCGTACCCGGGGTCAGCCCCAGCATTTT; CDR3 protein: CASSRTRGQPQHF
J gene: TRBJ2-5; clone size: few; D gene: .; V gene: TRBV7-2; CDR3 DNA: TGTGCCAGCAGCCGAAGGGCAGGGACCCAAGAGACCCAGTACTTC; CDR3 protein: CASSRRAGTQETQYF
J gene: TRBJ2-7; clone size: many; D gene: .; V gene: TRBV6-5; CDR3 DNA: TGTGCCAGCAGTTGGGGGCACGAGCAGTACTTC; CDR3 protein: CASSWGHEQYF
J gene: TRBJ2-5; clone size: few; D gene: .; V gene: TRBV4-1; CDR3 DNA: TGCGCCAGCAGCCAAGATTCCGCGGGTCAAGAGACCCAGTACTTC; CDR3 protein: CASSQDSAGQETQYF
J gene: TRBJ2-2; clone size: many; D gene: .; V gene: TRBV27; CDR3 DNA: TGTGCCAGCAGTTTAGAGTATCAAGCCGGGGAGCTGTTTTTT; CDR3 protein: CASSLEYQAGELFF
J gene: TRBJ2-5; clone size: many; D gene: TRBD2; V gene: TRBV2; CDR3 DNA: TGTGCCAGCGGCCCGAGGGTAGCGGGAGGTCAAGAGACCCAGTACTTC; CDR3 protein: CASGPRVAGGQETQYF
J gene: TRBJ2-1; clone size: few; D gene: .; V gene: TRBV28; CDR3 DNA: TGTGCCAGCAGTTTATGGTCCCTCAGGGGCACCCTGTACAATGAGCAGTTCTTC; CDR3 protein: CASSLWSLRGTLYNEQFF
J gene: TRBJ2-7; clone size: few; D gene: .; V gene: TRBV27; CDR3 DNA: TGTGCCAGCAGTTTAACCACAGGGAGTTTTCACGAGCAGTACTTC; CDR3 protein: CASSLTTGSFHEQYF
J gene: TRBJ2-2; clone size: many; D gene: .; V gene: TRBV28; CDR3 DNA: TGTGCCAGCATCCCAGAGGGTTACACCGGGGAGCTGTTTTTT; CDR3 protein: CASIPEGYTGELFF
J gene: TRBJ2-7; clone size: many; D gene: .; V gene: TRBV6-1; CDR3 DNA: TGTGCCACCCTTACGGGAGCGTACTACGAGCAGTACTTC; CDR3 protein: CATLTGAYYEQYF
J gene: TRBJ2-7; clone size: many; D gene: .; V gene: TRBV29-1; CDR3 DNA: TGCAGCGTTGGGGGCTTATCCTACGAGCAGTACTTC; CDR3 protein: CSVGGLSYEQYF
J gene: TRBJ2-2; clone size: .; D gene: .; V gene: TRBV6-2/TRBV6-3; CDR3 DNA: TGTGCCAGCAGACGGGGGGGACAGGCGAACACCGGGGAGCTGTTTTTT; CDR3 protein: CASRRGGQANTGELFF
J gene: TRBJ1-4; clone size: many; D gene: TRBD1; V gene: TRBV2; CDR3 DNA: TGTGCCAGCAGTCCAGGGGGGGTCCGAAATGAAAAACTGTTTTTT; CDR3 protein: CASSPGGVRNEKLFF
J gene: TRBJ1-2; clone size: many; D gene: .; V gene: TRBV7-9; CDR3 DNA: TGTGCCAGCAGCCGGACAGCGGATGGCTACACCTTC; CDR3 protein: CASSRTADGYTF
J gene: TRBJ2-7; clone size: .; D gene: TRBD2; V gene: TRBV15; CDR3 DNA: TGTGCCACCAGCAGAGAGGCTAGCGGGGGCTACGAGCAGTACTTC; CDR3 protein: CATSREASGGYEQYF
J gene: TRBJ2-2; clone size: once; D gene: .; V gene: TRBV4-1; CDR3 DNA: TGCGCCAGCAGCCAAGGTCGGGGGATAAGGACCGGGGAGCTGTTTTTT; CDR3 protein: CASSQGRGIRTGELFF
J gene: TRBJ1-6; clone size: many; D gene: .; V gene: TRBV6-1; CDR3 DNA: TGTGCCAGCAGTGTACAGCTCTCTAATTCACCCCTCCACTTT; CDR3 protein: CASSVQLSNSPLHF
J gene: TRBJ1-4; clone size: .; D gene: .; V gene: TRBV2; CDR3 DNA: TGTGCCAGCAGGGGTGCTGGGTTCAAGGATGAAAAACTGTTTTTT; CDR3 protein: CASRGAGFKDEKLFF
J gene: TRBJ2-5; clone size: many; D gene: .; V gene: TRBV28; CDR3 DNA: TGTGCCAGCAGTTCAGGGACATTTCCAGAGACCCAGTACTTC; CDR3 protein: CASSSGTFPETQYF
J gene: TRBJ2-7; clone size: few; D gene: TRBD2; V gene: TRBV28; CDR3 DNA: TGTGCCAGCAGCGGGACCTTTAGCGGGAGTAACTACGAGCAGTACTTC; CDR3 protein: CASSGTFSGSNYEQYF
J gene: TRBJ1-1; clone size: .; D gene: .; V gene: TRBV2; CDR3 DNA: TGTGCCAGCAGTGCGGGGTGGCCCTACAACACAGGAGCTTTCTTT; CDR3 protein: CASSAGWPYNTGAFF
J gene: TRBJ2-7; clone size: few; D gene: TRBD2; V gene: TRBV24-1; CDR3 DNA: TGTGCCACCAGTGCGTCTAGCGGGTCCTTCTCCTACGAGCAGTACTTC; CDR3 protein: CATSASSGSFSYEQYF
J gene: TRBJ1-6; clone size: .; D gene: .; V gene: TRBV20-1; CDR3 DNA: TGCAGTGCTCCTCGACGGGGAGGCAATTCACCCCTCCACTTT; CDR3 protein: CSAPRRGGNSPLHF
J gene: TRBJ2-5; clone size: many; D gene: TRBD1; V gene: TRBV27; CDR3 DNA: TGTGCCAGCAGCGAAAATGGGACAGGGAGGAAGACCCAGTACTTC; CDR3 protein: CASSENGTGRKTQYF
J gene: TRBJ1-2; clone size: many; D gene: .; V gene: TRBV20-1; CDR3 DNA: TGCAGTGCTAGTCCGGCGCGGCCGGGCTACACCTTC; CDR3 protein: CSASPARPGYTF
J gene: TRBJ2-7; clone size: many; D gene: .; V gene: TRBV27; CDR3 DNA: TGTGCCAGCAGTCTAACGGGGCCCGCCTACGAGCAGTACTTC; CDR3 protein: CASSLTGPAYEQYF
J gene: TRBJ1-5; clone size: many; D gene: .; V gene: TRBV28; CDR3 DNA: TGTGCCAGCAGCCCTGTGGGGGATAGCAATCAGCCCCAGCATTTT; CDR3 protein: CASSPVGDSNQPQHF